The clone carrying this T cell receptor (beta chain) was counted between two and nine times. Its antigen is as yet unknown. The CDR3 loop spans 14 amino acids. Germline CDR1 SGHVS, CDR2 FQNEAQ. Trimming took 6 bases from V and 3 from J; bases not matched to a gene: 8. These data originate in a study of cytomegalovirus exposure and HLA in healthy donors. Whole-study findings and limits: The listing of roughly 160 TCR beta chains classed them as cytomegalovirus-associated.

The PCR made use of 60 Vbeta and 13 Jbeta primers. The assay was immunoSEQ multiplex PCR, and TCRdb's table has in-frame clones only and misses some. The sample has 100,000 to 120,000 clones; under 80% are singletons. This rearrangement joins TRBV7-8 to TRBJ2-7; 7 bases are shared with TRBD2. The TCR sequence derives from a woman aged 40 to 49 in good health and CMV-seropositive. The sequenced sample consisted of PBMCs. As DNA, the CDR3 is TGTGCCAGCAGGACCGCGGGCGGGAGCTACGAGCAGTACTTC. It codes for CASRTAGGSYEQYF.